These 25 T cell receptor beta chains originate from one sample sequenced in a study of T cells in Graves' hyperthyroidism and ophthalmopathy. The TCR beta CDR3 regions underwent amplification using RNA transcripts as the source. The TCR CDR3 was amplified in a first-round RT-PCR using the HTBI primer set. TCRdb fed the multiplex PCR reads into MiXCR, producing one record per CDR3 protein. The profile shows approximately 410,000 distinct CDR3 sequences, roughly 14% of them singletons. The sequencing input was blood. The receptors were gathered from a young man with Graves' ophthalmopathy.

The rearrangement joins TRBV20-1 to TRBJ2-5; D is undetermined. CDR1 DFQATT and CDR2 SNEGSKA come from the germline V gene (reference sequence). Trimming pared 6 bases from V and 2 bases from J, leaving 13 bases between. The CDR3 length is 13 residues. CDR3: CSAPVAVQETQYF. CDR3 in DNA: TGCAGTGCCCCGGTGGCGGTTCAAGAGACCCAGTACTTC.

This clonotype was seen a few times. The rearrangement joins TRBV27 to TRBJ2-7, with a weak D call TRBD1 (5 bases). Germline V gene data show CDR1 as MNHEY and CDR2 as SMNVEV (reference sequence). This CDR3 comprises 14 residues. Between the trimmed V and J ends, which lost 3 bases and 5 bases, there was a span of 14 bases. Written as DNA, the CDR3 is TGTGCCAGCAGTTTTGGGCAGGGTCTCGACGAGCAGTACTTC. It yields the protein CASSFGQGLDEQYF.

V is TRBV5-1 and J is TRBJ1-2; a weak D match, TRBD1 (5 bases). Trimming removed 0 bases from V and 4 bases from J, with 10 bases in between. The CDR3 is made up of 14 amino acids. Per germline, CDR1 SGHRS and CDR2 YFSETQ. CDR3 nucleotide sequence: TGCGCCAGCAGCTTGGGACAGTCAGCCTATGGCTACACCTTC. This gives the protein CASSLGQSAYGYTF.

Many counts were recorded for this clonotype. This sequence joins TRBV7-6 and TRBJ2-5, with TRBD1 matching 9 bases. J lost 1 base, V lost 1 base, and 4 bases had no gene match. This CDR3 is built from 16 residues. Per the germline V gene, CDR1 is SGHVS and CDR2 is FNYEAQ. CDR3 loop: CASSLGGTGIQETQYF. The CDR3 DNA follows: TGTGCCAGCAGCTTAGGGGGGACAGGGATCCAAGAGACCCAGTACTTC. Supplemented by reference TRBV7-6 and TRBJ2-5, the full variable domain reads GAGVSQSPRYKVTKRGQDVALRCDPISGHVSLYWYRQALGQGPEFLTYFNYEAQQDKSGLPNDRFSAERPEGSISTLTIQRTEQRDSAMYRCASSLGGTGIQETQYFGPGTRLLVL.

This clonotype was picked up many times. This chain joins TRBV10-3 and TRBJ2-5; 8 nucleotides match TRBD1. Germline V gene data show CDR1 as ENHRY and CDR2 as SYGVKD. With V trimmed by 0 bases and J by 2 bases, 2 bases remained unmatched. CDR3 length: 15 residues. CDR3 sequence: CAISESTGEQETQYF. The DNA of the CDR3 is TGTGCCATCAGTGAGTCGACAGGGGAGCAAGAGACCCAGTACTTC.

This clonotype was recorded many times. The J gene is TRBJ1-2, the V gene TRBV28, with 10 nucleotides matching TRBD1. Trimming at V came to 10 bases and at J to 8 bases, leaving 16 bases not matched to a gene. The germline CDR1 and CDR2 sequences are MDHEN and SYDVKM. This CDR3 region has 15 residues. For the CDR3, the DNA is TGTGCCACCGAGGGGGGGGACAGGGGATCTTGGGGCTACACCTTC. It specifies CATEGGDRGSWGYTF.

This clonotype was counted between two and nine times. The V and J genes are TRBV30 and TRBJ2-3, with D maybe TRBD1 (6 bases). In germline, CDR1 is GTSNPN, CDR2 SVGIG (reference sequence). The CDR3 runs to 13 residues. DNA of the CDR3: TGTTCCCTGAGGGGGTTCCCCGGGGATACGCAGTATTTT. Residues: CSLRGFPGDTQYF.

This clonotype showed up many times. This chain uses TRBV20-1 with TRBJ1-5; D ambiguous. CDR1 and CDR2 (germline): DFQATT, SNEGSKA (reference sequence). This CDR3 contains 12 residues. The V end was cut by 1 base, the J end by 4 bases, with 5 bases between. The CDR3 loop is CSARVANQPQHF. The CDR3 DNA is TGCAGTGCTAGAGTTGCTAATCAGCCCCAGCATTTT.

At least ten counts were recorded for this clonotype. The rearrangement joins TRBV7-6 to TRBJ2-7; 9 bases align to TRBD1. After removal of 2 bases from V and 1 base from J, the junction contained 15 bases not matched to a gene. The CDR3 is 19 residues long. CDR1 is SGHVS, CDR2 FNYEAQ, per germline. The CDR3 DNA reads TGTGCCAGCAGCTTAACGGCCGGACATGGGACAGGGCGTTCCTACGAGCAGTACTTC. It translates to CASSLTAGHGTGRSYEQYF.

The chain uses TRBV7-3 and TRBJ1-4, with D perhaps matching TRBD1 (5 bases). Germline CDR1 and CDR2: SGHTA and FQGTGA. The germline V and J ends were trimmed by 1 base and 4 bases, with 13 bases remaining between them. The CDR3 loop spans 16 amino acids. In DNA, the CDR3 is TGTGCCAGCAGCTTAAGTAGAGGGGCAGTTAATGAAAAACTGTTTTTT. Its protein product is CASSLSRGAVNEKLFF.

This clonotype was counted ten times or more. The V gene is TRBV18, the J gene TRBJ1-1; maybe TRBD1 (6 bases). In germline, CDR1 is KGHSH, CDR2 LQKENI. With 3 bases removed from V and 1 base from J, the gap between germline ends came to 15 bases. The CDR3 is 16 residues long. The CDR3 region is CASSPRGAGGNTEAFF. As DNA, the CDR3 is TGTGCCAGCTCACCGAGGGGGGCAGGAGGGAACACTGAAGCTTTCTTT.

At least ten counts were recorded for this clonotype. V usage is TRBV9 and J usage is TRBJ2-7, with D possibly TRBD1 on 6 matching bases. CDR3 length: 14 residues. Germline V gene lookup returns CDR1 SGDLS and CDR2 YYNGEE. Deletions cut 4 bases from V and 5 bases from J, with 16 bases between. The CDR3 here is CASSYGNRVDEQYF. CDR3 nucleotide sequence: TGTGCCAGCAGCTATGGGAACAGGGTGGACGAGCAGTACTTC.

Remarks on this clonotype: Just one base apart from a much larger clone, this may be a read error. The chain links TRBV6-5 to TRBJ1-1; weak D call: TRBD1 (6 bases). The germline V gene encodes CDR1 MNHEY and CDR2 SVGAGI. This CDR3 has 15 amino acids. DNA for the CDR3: TGTGCCAGCAGTTACTTCGGGACACCCGACACTGAAGCTTCCTTT. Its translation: CASSYFGTPDTEASF.

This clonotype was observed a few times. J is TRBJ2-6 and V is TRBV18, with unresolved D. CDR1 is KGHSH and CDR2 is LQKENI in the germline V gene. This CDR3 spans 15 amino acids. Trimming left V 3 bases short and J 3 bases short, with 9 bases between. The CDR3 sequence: CASSPGSSGANVLTF. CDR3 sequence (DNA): TGTGCCAGCTCACCGGGTTCAAGTGGGGCCAACGTCCTGACTTTC.

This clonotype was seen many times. CDR3 residues: CASSSGQGLGGELFF. DNA for the CDR3: TGCGCCAGCAGCTCTGGACAGGGTCTGGGCGGGGAGCTGTTTTTT. V gene TRBV5-1 combines with J gene TRBJ2-2, with TRBD1 identical over 8 bases. J lost 7 bases, V lost 3 bases, and 8 bases had no gene match. This CDR3 has 15 residues. Germline values: CDR1 SGHRS, CDR2 YFSETQ.

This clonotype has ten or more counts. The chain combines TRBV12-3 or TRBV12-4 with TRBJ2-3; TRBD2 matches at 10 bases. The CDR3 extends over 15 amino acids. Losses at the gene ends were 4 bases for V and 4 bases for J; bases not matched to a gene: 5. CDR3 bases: TGTGCCAGCAGTTACCTAGCGGGAGCGGCAGATACGCAGTATTTT. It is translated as CASSYLAGAADTQYF.

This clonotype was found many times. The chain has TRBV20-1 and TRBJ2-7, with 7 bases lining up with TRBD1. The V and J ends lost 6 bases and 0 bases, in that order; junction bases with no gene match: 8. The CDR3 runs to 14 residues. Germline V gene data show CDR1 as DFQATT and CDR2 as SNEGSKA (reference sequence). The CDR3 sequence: CSAIPGQSSYEQYF. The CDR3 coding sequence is TGCAGTGCCATACCGGGACAGAGCTCCTACGAGCAGTACTTC.

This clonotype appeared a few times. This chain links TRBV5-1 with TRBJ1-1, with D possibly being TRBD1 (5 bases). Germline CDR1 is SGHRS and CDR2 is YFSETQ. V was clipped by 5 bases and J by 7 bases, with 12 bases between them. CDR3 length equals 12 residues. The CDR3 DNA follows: TGCGCCAGCAGTCGGGACCGTGATGAAGCTTTCTTT. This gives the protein CASSRDRDEAFF.

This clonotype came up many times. This CDR3 reads CASGLSGGADTQYF. The CDR3, as DNA: TGTGCTAGTGGTTTAAGCGGAGGTGCGGATACGCAGTATTTT. The genes are TRBV12-5 and TRBJ2-3, with D possibly matching TRBD2 (5 bases). This CDR3 comprises 14 residues. CDR1 is LGHNT and CDR2 is FRNRAP in the germline V gene. V was shortened by 3 bases and J by 6 bases, with 13 bases between the two germline ends.

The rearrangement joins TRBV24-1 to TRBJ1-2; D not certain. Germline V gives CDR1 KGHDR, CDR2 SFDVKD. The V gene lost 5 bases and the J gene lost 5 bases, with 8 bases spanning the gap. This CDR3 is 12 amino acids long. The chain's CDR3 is CATSADRYGYTF. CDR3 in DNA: TGTGCCACCAGTGCGGATAGGTATGGCTACACCTTC.

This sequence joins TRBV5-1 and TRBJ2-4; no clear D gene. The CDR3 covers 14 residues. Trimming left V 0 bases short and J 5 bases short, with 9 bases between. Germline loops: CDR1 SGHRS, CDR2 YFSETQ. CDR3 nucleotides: TGCGCCAGCAGCTTGGGAAACCCCCAAAACATTCAGTACTTC. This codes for CASSLGNPQNIQYF. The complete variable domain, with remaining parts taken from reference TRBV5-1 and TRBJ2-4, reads KAGVTQTPRYLIKTRGQQVTLSCSPISGHRSVSWYQQTPGQGLQFLFEYFSETQRNKGNFPGRFSGRQFSNSRSEMNVSTLELGDSALYLCASSLGNPQNIQYFGAGTRLSVL.

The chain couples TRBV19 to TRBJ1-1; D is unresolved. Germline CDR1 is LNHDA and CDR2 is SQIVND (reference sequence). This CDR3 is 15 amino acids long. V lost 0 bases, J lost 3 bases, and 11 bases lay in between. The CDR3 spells CASSIDLNLYTEAFF. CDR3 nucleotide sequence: TGTGCCAGTAGTATAGATCTTAACTTGTACACTGAAGCTTTCTTT. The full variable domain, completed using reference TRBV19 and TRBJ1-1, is DGGITQSPKYLFRKEGQNVTLSCEQNLNHDAMYWYRQDPGQGLRLIYYSQIVNDFQKGDIAEGYSVSREKKESFPLTVTSAQKNPTAFYLCASSIDLNLYTEAFFGQGTRLTVV.

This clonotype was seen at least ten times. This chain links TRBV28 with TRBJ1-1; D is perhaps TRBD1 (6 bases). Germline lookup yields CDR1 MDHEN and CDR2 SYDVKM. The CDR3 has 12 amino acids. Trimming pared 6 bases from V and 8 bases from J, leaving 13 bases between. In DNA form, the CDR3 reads TGTGCCAGCAGACAGGGCGACAGGGAAGCTTTCTTT. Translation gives CASRQGDREAFF.

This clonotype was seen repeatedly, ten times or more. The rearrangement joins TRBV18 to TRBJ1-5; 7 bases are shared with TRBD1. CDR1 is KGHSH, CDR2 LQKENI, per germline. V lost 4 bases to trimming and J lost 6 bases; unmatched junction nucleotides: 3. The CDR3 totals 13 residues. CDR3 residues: CASSRDRAQPQHF. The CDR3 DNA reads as TGTGCCAGCTCACGCGACAGGGCTCAGCCCCAGCATTTT. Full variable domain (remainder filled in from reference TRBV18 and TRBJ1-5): NAGVMQNPRHLVRRRGQEARLRCSPMKGHSHVYWYRQLPEEGLKFMVYLQKENIIDESGMPKERFSAEFPKEGPSILRIQQVVRGDSAAYFCASSRDRAQPQHFGDGTRLSIL.

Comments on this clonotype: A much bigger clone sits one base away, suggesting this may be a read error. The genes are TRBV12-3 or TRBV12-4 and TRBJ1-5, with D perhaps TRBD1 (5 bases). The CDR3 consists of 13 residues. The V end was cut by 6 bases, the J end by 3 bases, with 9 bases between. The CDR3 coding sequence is TGTGCCAGCAGCAAGACAGACAATCAGCCCCAGCATTTT. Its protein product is CASSKTDNQPQHF.